The present T cell receptor (beta chain) was sequenced within a study of cytomegalovirus exposure and HLA in healthy donors. Study results and limitations: Per a prior analysis, the majority of TCR beta V segments were productive roughly 87% or roughly 30% of the time.

With 60 Vbeta and 13 Jbeta primers, the PCR was carried out. Libraries were prepared by immunoSEQ multiplex PCR; TCRdb keeps only in-frame clonotypes and omits some of them. In the table there are 150,000 to 200,000 clones, 81% of which are singletons. Remarks on this clone: Its antigen is undetermined.

What was sequenced was PBMCs. The sequence came from a man aged 45-60 years in good health and CMV-seronegative.

The CDR3, as DNA: TGCGCCAGCAGCGGACAGGGGGGCTACGAGCAGTACTTC. This encodes CASSGQGGYEQYF. This chain joins TRBV10-2 and TRBJ2-7, with TRBD1 matching over 10 bases. Germline V gene sequence: CDR1 WSHSY, CDR2 SAAADI. The V and J ends lost 6 bases and 3 bases, in that order; junction bases with no gene match: 2. The CDR3 sequence is 13 residues long.